This TCR beta chain derives from a study of cytomegalovirus exposure and HLA in healthy donors (dated by TCRdb to 2016 to 2017). Study-level background: The 650 to 800 repertoires of the first cohort and the 120 validation repertoires were produced on the same platform, according to a later analysis. The study aimed to test whether cataloging public T cell receptors could reveal signatures of past pathogen exposure. Along with the approximately 650-subject first cohort, a separate validation cohort of over a hundred different subjects was used. The study combined high-throughput TCR immunosequencing, statistical association of individual TCRs with disease status, and machine learning to predict cytomegalovirus infection status.

Donors formed part of the validation cohort, which comprised 120 or so subjects and was distinct from the first cohort of under 850 subjects. What the research found in general, with its limitations: A few of the identified cytomegalovirus-associated TCR beta chains were confirmed in vitro to be specific for cytomegalovirus antigens. According to the authors, the approach could potentially be generalized to other disease states and immunological phenotypes. Subsequent analysis determined that TCRs grouped into clusters in the first cohort also showed a tendency toward co-occurrence across the roughly 110 validation repertoires, and about 93% of cluster scores exceeded 0. A later analysis lacked HLA typing for the validation cohort, so it scored co-occurrence in that cohort across all 130 or so repertoires. The classifier was reported to diagnose cytomegalovirus status with high specificity and sensitivity in both the original and validation cohorts. A total of 150 to 200 TCR beta chains were listed by the study as associated with cytomegalovirus. Most TCR sequences were seen in very few donors, while some public TCRs were found in many individuals.

Per the germline V gene, SGDLS is the CDR1 and YYNGEE is the CDR2. The CDR3 spans 14 residues, from the cysteine through the phenylalanine. CDR3 DNA only is kept here, 42 bases in frame from base 1. Trimming removed 3 bases from V and 1 base from J, leaving 10 bases between the germline ends. The protocol used for the library was the immunoSEQ multiplex PCR assay. The study's processing was this. To diagnose cytomegalovirus status from the catalog of TCR beta chain sequences, a statistical classification framework was built. Here the immuneACCESS table is served through TCRdb, limited to in-frame sequences with V and J called. Missing clones are a known gap in these copies; in checked studies unresolved V genes cover under half, and the rest lacks a known reason. D and trimming come from the DNA, and the V and J calls and clone size come from that table. The table for this sample lists some 86,000 clones; roughly 93% of them were counted only once. The leading ten clones occupy 3% to 4% of the sample.

In regard to this clone: The antigen it binds to is not known. No quality values exist for individual bases; no much larger clone is one base distant.

The chain was built from TRBV9 and TRBJ1-1; too little of a D gene remains to name it. Material for sequencing was PBMCs. This TCR derives from a young woman in good health and CMV-seronegative. For the CDR3, the sequence is CASSGSTQNTEAFF. The DNA reads TGTGCCAGCAGCGGAAGTACACAGAACACTGAAGCTTTCTTT. The variable domain in full, with residues beyond the CDR3 obtained from the reference TRBV9 and TRBJ1-1 genes, is DSGVTQTPKHLITATGQRVTLRCSPRSGDLSVYWYQQSLDQGLQFLIQYYNGEERAKGNILERFSAQQFPDLHSELNLSSLELGDSALYFCASSGSTQNTEAFFGQGTRLTVV.